These 13 T cell receptor beta chains were all obtained from the same sample, sequenced in a study of control samples from healthy donors and cancer patients. Profiling relied on immunoSEQ multiplex PCR, and the TCRdb table lists in-frame clones only, not all of them. The sample has approximately 94,000 clones, 65% to 85% seen once. Sequencing input: PBMCs. The receptors were sampled from a man aged 65 to 79 with lung cancer.

This clone was found a few times. The chain combines TRBV6-6 with TRBJ2-7; D is perhaps TRBD1 or TRBD2 (6 bases each). V lost 8 bases and J 2 bases, leaving 16 bases between the germline ends. Germline loops: CDR1 MNHNY, CDR2 SVGAGI (reference sequence). This CDR3 comprises 14 residues. CDR3 sequence: CASRGHVPTYEQYF. In nucleotides, the CDR3 is TGTGCCAGCCGGGGGCATGTCCCCACCTACGAGCAGTACTTC.

The DNA for the CDR3 is TGCGCCAGCAGCTTGACACCCTCGGATGGAAACACCATATATTTT. Its translation: CASSLTPSDGNTIYF. This sequence joins TRBV5-1 and TRBJ1-3; D is ambiguous. The CDR3 runs 15 residues. V lost 1 base and J lost 3, with 11 bases in between. The V gene's germline CDR1 is SGHRS and CDR2 YFSETQ.

The V gene is TRBV19, the J gene TRBJ2-2; D perhaps matches TRBD1 (5 bases). Germline V gene sequence: CDR1 LNHDA, CDR2 SQIVND (reference sequence). This CDR3 is built from 14 residues. V lost 3 bases to trimming and J lost 2 bases, with 7 bases between them. In DNA form, the CDR3 reads TGTGCCAGTAGTATCCAGGGAAACACCGGGGAGCTGTTTTTT. Translating gives CASSIQGNTGELFF.

In this sample, this clone turned up a few times. The chain is built from TRBV29-1 and TRBJ2-1; TRBD1 matches 8 bases. The germline gives CDR1 SQVTM, CDR2 ANQGSEA. V shed 4 bases and J 4 bases; nucleotides not matched to a gene: 12. CDR3 length: 16 residues. This chain's CDR3 is CSVVGGWDRPYNEQFF. The CDR3, as DNA: TGCAGCGTTGTAGGGGGTTGGGACAGGCCTTACAATGAGCAGTTCTTC.

This clone was seen once. The chain has TRBV6-2 or TRBV6-3 and TRBJ1-2; D unresolved. V was shortened by 6 bases and J by 3 bases, with 17 bases between the two germline ends. The CDR3 totals 15 residues. Germline V CDR1 and CDR2: MNHEY, SVGEGT. The CDR3 spells CASSLGPRLHYGYTF. DNA for the CDR3: TGTGCCAGCAGCCTTGGACCGAGGCTACACTATGGCTACACCTTC.

The chain employs TRBV6-1 and TRBJ2-1; possible D gene TRBD2, 5 bases. The V and J ends lost 3 bases and 0 bases respectively, with 9 bases between them. Germline V CDR1 and CDR2: MNHNS, SASEGT. The CDR3 runs 15 residues. The CDR3 coding sequence is TGTGCCAGCAGTGAGAGCCGGGGCTCCTACAATGAGCAGTTCTTC. Translating gives CASSESRGSYNEQFF.

The chain uses TRBV7-3 and TRBJ2-1; 14 bases line up with TRBD2. Germline V gene lookup returns CDR1 SGHTA and CDR2 FQGTGA. The V segment lost 5 bases and the J segment 10 bases; nucleotides outside the gene matches: 13. This CDR3 has 17 residues. This chain's CDR3 is CASSPSTSGGARNEQFF. CDR3 coding DNA: TGTGCCAGCAGCCCTTCGACTAGCGGGGGGGCCAGAAACGAGCAGTTCTTC.

This chain joins TRBV7-9 and TRBJ1-2, with a possible D match to TRBD1 (5 bases). This CDR3 comprises 15 residues. The V gene's germline CDR1 is SEHNR and CDR2 FQNEAQ (reference sequence). Trimming pared 3 bases from V and 1 base from J, leaving 12 bases between. The CDR3 region has the DNA TGTGCCAGCAGCTTCGAGACAGTACGTAACTATGGCTACACCTTC. Translated: CASSFETVRNYGYTF.

V and J are TRBV5-1 and TRBJ1-1; no firm D call. The CDR3 has 16 residues. V lost 0 bases, J lost 1 base, and 13 bases lay in between. CDR1 is SGHRS and CDR2 is YFSETQ in the germline V gene. The CDR3: CASSLAVRVKNTEAFF. The DNA for the CDR3 is TGCGCCAGCAGCTTGGCCGTAAGGGTAAAGAACACTGAAGCTTTCTTT. The full variable domain, its missing parts supplied by reference TRBV5-1 and TRBJ1-1, is KAGVTQTPRYLIKTRGQQVTLSCSPISGHRSVSWYQQTPGQGLQFLFEYFSETQRNKGNFPGRFSGRQFSNSRSEMNVSTLELGDSALYLCASSLAVRVKNTEAFFGQGTRLTVV.

The V and J genes are TRBV5-8 and TRBJ2-2; D might be TRBD2 (6 bases). The germline V and J ends were trimmed by 0 bases and 5 bases, with 14 bases remaining between them. The CDR3 loop spans 16 amino acids. Germline V gene lookup returns CDR1 SGHTS and CDR2 YDEGEE. CDR3 nucleotides: TGTGCCAGCAGCTTGGAACAGGCGGGGTGGACCGGGGAGCTGTTTTTT. Translating gives CASSLEQAGWTGELFF.

The genes are TRBV5-1 and TRBJ1-1; TRBD1 matches at 9 bases. V shed 4 bases and J 3 bases; nucleotides not matched to a gene: 1. The CDR3 has 13 amino acids. CDR1 and CDR2 (germline): SGHRS, YFSETQ. As DNA, the CDR3 is TGCGCCAGCAGCGACAGGGGGGACACTGAAGCTTTCTTT. It specifies CASSDRGDTEAFF.

This chain links TRBV6-1 with TRBJ2-7, with 11 bases lining up with TRBD1. With 7 bases clipped from V and 5 bases from J, the junction kept 7 bases outside the gene matches. Germline loops: CDR1 MNHNS, CDR2 SASEGT. The CDR3 runs 14 residues. Here the CDR3 DNA reads TGTGCCAGCACCTCGGACAGGGGGCGCGACGAGCAGTACTTC. Its translation is CASTSDRGRDEQYF.

The V and J genes are TRBV5-1 and TRBJ2-3; 9 nucleotides agree with TRBD2. V was pared by 0 bases and J by 2 bases, with 4 bases of the junction left unmatched. The CDR3 covers 16 residues. Germline V gene lookup returns CDR1 SGHRS and CDR2 YFSETQ. The CDR3 bases are TGCGCCAGCAGCTTGGCCGGACTAGCGACCACAGATACGCAGTATTTT. It yields the protein CASSLAGLATTDTQYF.